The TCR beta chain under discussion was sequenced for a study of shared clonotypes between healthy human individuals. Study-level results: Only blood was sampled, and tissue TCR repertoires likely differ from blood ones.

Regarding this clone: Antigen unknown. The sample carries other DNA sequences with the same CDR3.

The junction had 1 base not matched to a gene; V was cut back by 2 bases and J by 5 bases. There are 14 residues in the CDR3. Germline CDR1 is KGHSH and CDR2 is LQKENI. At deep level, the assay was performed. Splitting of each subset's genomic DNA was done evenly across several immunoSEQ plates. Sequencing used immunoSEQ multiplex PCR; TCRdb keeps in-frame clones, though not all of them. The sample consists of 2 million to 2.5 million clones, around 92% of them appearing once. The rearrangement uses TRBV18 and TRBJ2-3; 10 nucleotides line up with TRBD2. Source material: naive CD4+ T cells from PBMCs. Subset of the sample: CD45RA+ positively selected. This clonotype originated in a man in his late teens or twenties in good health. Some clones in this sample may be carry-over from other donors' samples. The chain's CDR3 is CASSPGLAEDTQYF. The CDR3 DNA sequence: TGTGCCAGCTCACCAGGACTAGCGGAAGATACGCAGTATTTT.